This entry is about one T cell receptor beta chain. Antigen unknown. This entry belongs to a study of T cell repertoires in cytomegalovirus infection. About the research overall: Public TCR beta signature analysis indicated the presence of both CMV infection and matching HLA type.

TCRdb reprocessed the reads via MiXCR and lists one record per CDR3 protein. The data show 170,000 or so distinct CDR3 sequences, with roughly a sixth seen just once and 25% held by the top ten. Overall study findings and caveats: Identification of carriers of CMV plus the relevant HLA was performed using cumulative public TCR beta family frequency. The response measured ex vivo was dominated by TCR beta clonotypes (HLA-C-restricted and CMV-specific).

This CDR3 is 17 amino acids long. The germline CDR1 and CDR2 sequences are DFQATT and SNEGSKA (reference sequence). The V and J ends lost 2 bases and 2 bases, in that order; junction bases with no gene match: 12. The sequence came from a human donor in good health (CMV status not recorded). Some clones in this sample may be carry-over from other donors' samples. This chain uses TRBV20-1 with TRBJ2-4, with TRBD1 matching over 7 bases. Sequencing used CD8+ T cells from PBMCs. The CDR3 sequence: CSARRQGRLLSKNIQYF. The CDR3 nucleotides are TGCAGTGCTAGAAGACAGGGCCGTCTTTTATCCAAAAACATTCAGTACTTC.